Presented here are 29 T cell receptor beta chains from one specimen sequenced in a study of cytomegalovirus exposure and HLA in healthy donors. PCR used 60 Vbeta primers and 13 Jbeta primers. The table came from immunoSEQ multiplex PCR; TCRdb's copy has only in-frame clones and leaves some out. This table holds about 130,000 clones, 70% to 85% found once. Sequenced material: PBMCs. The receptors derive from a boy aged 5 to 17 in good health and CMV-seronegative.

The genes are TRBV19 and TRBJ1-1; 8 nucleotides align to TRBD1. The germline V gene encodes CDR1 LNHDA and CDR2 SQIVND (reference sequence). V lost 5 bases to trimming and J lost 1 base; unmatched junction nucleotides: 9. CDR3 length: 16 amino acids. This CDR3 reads CASSVLQGGANTEAFF. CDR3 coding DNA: TGTGCCAGTAGTGTCCTACAGGGGGGGGCGAACACTGAAGCTTTCTTT.

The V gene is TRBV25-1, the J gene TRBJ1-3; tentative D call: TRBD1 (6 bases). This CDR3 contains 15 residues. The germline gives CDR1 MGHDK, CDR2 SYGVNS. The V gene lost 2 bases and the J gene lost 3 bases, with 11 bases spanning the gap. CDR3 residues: CASSEARTDGNTIYF. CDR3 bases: TGTGCCAGCAGTGAAGCTCGGACAGATGGAAACACCATATATTTT.

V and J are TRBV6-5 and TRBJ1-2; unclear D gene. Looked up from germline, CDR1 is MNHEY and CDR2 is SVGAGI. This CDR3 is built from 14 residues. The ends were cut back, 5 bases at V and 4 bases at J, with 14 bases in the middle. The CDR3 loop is CASSPPGVVYGYTF. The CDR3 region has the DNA TGTGCCAGCAGTCCCCCCGGGGTTGTCTATGGCTACACCTTC.

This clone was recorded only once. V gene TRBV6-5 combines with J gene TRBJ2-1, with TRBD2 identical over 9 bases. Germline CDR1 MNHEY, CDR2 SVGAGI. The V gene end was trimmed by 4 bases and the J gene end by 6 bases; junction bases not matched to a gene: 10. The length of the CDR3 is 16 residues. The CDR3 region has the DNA TGTGCCAGCAGTTCCGGGGGCGGGAGGGCCTCCAATGAGCAGTTCTTC. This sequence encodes CASSSGGGRASNEQFF.

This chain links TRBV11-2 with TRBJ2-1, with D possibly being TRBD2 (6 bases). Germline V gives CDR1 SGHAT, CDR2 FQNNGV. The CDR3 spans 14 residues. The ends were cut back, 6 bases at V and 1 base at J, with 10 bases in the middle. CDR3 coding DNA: TGTGCCAGCAGTAGAGGAGGGTCCTACAATGAGCAGTTCTTC. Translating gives CASSRGGSYNEQFF.

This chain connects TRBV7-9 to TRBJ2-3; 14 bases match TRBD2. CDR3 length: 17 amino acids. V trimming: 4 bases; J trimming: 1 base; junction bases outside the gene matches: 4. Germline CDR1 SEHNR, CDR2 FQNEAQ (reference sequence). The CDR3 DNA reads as TGTGCCAGCAGCTCGGGACTAGCGGGAGTGGGCACAGATACGCAGTATTTT. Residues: CASSSGLAGVGTDTQYF. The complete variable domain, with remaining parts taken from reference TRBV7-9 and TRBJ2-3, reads DTGVSQNPRHKITKRGQNVTFRCDPISEHNRLYWYRQTLGQGPEFLTYFQNEAQLEKSRLLSDRFSAERPKGSFSTLEIQRTEQGDSAMYLCASSSGLAGVGTDTQYFGPGTRLTVL.

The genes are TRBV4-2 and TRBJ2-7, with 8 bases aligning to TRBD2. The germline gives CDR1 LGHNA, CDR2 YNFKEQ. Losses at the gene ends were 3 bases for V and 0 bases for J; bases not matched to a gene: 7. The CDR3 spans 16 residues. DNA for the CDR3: TGTGCCAGCAGCCACCTCAGCGGGAGCATCTCCTACGAGCAGTACTTC. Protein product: CASSHLSGSISYEQYF.

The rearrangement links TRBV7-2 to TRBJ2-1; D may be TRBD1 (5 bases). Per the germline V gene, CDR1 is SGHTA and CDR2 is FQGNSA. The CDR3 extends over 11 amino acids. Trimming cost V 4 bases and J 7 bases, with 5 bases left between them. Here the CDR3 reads CASSYRNEQFF. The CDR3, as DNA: TGTGCCAGCAGCTACAGGAATGAGCAGTTCTTC.

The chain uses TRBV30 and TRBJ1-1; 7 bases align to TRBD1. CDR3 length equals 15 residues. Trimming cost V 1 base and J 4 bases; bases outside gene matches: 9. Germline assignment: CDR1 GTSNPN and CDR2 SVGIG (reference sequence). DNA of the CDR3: TGTGCCTGGAGTGGGCGTGGAGGGGGCGGCACTGAAGCTTTCTTT. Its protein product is CAWSGRGGGGTEAFF.

CDR3 sequence: CASGSRTSGTNNEQFF. In DNA form, the CDR3 reads TGTGCTAGTGGTTCCCGGACTAGCGGGACTAACAATGAGCAGTTCTTC. The V call is TRBV12-5, the J call TRBJ2-1; 12 positions match TRBD2. The CDR3 has 16 residues. The germline CDR1 and CDR2 sequences are LGHNT and FRNRAP. V trimming: 4 bases; J trimming: 5 bases; junction bases outside the gene matches: 6.

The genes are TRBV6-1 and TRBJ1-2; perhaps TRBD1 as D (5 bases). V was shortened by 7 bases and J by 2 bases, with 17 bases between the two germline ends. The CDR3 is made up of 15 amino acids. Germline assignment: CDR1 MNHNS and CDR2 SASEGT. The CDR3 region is CASKGAVETNYGYTF. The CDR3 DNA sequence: TGTGCCAGCAAAGGGGCAGTTGAAACCAACTATGGCTACACCTTC.

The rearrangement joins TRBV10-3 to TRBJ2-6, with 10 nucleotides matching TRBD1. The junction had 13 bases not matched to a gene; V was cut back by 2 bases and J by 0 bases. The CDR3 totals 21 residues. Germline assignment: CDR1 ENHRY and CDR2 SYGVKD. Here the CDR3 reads CAISEAGGDRGLLSGANVLTF. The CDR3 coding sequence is TGTGCCATCAGTGAGGCTGGCGGGGACAGGGGCCTCCTCTCTGGGGCCAACGTCCTGACTTTC.

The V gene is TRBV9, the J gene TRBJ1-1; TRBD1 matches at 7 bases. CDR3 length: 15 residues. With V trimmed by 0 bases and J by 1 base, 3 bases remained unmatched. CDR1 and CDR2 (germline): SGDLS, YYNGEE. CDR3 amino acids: CASSVGWDRNTEAFF. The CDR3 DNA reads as TGTGCCAGCAGCGTAGGGTGGGACAGGAACACTGAAGCTTTCTTT.

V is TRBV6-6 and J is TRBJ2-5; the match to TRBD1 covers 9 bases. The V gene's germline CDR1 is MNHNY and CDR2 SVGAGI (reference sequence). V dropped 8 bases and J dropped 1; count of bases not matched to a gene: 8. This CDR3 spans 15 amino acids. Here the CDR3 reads CASRGQGSSQETQYF. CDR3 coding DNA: TGTGCCAGCCGGGGACAGGGAAGTAGCCAAGAGACCCAGTACTTC.

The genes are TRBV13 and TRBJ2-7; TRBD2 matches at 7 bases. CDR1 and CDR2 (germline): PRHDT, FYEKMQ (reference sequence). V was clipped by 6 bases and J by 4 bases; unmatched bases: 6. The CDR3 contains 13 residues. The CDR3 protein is CASSKGGGYEQYF. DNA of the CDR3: TGTGCCAGCAGTAAAGGCGGGGGTTACGAGCAGTACTTC.

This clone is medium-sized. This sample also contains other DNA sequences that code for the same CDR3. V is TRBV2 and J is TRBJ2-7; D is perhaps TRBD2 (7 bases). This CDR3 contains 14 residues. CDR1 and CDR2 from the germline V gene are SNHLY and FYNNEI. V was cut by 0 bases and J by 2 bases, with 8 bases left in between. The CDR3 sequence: CASSEAGGPYEQYF. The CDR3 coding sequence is TGTGCCAGCAGTGAAGCGGGGGGGCCCTACGAGCAGTACTTC.

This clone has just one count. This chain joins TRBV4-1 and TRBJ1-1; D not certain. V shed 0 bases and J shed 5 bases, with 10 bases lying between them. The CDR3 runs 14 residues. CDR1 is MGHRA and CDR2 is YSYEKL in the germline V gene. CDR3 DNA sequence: TGCGCCAGCAGCCAAGAGAGGGAGGAGACTGAAGCTTTCTTT. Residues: CASSQEREETEAFF.

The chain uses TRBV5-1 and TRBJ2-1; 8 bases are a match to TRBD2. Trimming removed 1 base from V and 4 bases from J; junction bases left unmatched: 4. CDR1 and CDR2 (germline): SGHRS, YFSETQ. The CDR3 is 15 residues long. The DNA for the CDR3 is TGCGCCAGCAGCTTGAGTAGCGGGGCTTACAATGAGCAGTTCTTC. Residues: CASSLSSGAYNEQFF. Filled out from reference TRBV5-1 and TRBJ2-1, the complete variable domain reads KAGVTQTPRYLIKTRGQQVTLSCSPISGHRSVSWYQQTPGQGLQFLFEYFSETQRNKGNFPGRFSGRQFSNSRSEMNVSTLELGDSALYLCASSLSSGAYNEQFFGPGTRLTVL.

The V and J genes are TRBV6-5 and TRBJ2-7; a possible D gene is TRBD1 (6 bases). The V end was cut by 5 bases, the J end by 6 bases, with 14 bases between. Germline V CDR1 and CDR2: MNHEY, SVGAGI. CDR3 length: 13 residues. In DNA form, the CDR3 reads TGTGCCAGCAGTCCAGTTCAGGGGAGCGAGCAGTACTTC. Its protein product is CASSPVQGSEQYF.

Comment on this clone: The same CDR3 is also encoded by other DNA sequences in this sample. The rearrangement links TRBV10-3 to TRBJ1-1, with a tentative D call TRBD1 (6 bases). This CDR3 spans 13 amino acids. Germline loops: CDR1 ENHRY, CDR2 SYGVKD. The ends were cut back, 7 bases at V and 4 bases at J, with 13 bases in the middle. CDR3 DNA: TGTGCCATCACCCACAGGGACGGCACTGAAGCTTTCTTT. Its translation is CAITHRDGTEAFF.

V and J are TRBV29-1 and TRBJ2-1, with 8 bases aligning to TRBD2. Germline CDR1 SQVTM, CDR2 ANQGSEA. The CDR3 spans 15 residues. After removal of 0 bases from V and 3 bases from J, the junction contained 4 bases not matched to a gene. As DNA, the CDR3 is TGCAGCGTTGAAGATCGGCGGGAGGACTACAATGAGCAGTTCTTC. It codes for CSVEDRREDYNEQFF.

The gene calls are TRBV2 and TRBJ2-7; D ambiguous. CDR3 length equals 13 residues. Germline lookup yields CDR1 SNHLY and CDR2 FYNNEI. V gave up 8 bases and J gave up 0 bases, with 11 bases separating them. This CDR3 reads CASWSDGSYEQYF. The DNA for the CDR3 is TGTGCCAGCTGGAGCGACGGCTCCTACGAGCAGTACTTC.

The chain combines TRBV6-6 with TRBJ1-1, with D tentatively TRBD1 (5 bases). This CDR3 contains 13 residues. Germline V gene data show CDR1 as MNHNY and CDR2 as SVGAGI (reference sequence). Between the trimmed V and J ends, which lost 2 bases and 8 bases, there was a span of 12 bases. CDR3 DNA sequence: TGTGCCAGCAGTTACGTCAGGGTGGAAGAAGCTTTCTTT. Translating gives CASSYVRVEEAFF.

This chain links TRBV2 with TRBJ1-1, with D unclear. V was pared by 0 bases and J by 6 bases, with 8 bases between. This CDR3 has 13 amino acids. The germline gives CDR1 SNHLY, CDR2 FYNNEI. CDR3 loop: CASSEALGSEAFF. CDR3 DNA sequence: TGTGCCAGCAGTGAAGCGCTCGGGTCTGAAGCTTTCTTT. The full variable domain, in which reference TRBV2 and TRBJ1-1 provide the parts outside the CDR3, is EPEVTQTPSHQVTQMGQEVILRCVPISNHLYFYWYRQILGQKVEFLVSFYNNEISEKSEIFDDQFSVERPDGSNFTLKIRSTKLEDSAMYFCASSEALGSEAFFGQGTRLTVV.

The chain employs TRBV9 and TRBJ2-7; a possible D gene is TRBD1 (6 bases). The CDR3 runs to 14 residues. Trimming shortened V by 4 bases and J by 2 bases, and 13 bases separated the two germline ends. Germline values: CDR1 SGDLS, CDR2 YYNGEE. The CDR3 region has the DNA TGTGCCAGCAGCCCACGAGGACAGACCTACGAGCAGTACTTC. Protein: CASSPRGQTYEQYF.

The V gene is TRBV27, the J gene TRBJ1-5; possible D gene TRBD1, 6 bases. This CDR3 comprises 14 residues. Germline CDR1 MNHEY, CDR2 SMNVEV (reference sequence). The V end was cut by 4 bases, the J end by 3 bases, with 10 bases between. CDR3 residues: CASSWGGPNQPQHF. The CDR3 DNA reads TGTGCCAGCAGTTGGGGGGGGCCCAATCAGCCCCAGCATTTT.

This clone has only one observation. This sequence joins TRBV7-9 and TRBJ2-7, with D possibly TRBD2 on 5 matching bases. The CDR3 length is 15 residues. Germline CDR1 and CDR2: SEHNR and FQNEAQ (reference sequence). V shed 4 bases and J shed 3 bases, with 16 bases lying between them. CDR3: CASSSLDWNNYEQYF. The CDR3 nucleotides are TGTGCCAGCAGCTCGCTGGACTGGAATAACTACGAGCAGTACTTC.

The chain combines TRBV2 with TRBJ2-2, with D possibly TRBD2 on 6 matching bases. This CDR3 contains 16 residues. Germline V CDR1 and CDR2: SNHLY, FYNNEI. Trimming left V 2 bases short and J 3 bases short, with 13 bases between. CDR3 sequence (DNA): TGTGCCAGCAGTGAACAAGGGACTGGACACACCGGGGAGCTGTTTTTT. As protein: CASSEQGTGHTGELFF. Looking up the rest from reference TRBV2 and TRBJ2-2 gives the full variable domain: EPEVTQTPSHQVTQMGQEVILRCVPISNHLYFYWYRQILGQKVEFLVSFYNNEISEKSEIFDDQFSVERPDGSNFTLKIRSTKLEDSAMYFCASSEQGTGHTGELFFGEGSRLTVL.

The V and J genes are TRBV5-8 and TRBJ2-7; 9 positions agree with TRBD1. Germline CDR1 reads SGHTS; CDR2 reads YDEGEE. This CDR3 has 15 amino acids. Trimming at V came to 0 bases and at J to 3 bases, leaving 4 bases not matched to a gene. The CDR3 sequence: CASSLGGQGFYEQYF. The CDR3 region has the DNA TGTGCCAGCAGCTTGGGGGGACAGGGTTTCTACGAGCAGTACTTC.